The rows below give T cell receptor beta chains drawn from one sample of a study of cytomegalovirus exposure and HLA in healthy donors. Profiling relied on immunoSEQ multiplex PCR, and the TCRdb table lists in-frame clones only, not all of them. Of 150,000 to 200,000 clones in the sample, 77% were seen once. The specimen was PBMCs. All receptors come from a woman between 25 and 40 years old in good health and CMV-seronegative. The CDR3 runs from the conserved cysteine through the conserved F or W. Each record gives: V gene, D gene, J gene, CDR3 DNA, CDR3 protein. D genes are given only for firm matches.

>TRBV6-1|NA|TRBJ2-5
TGTGCCAGCAGTGAAGCTGCAACAGGGCCACAAGAGACCCAGTACTTC
CASSEAATGPQETQYF
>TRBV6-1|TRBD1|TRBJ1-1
TGTGCCAGCAGTGAGCTTAGACAGGGTAACACTGAAGCTTTCTTT
CASSELRQGNTEAFF
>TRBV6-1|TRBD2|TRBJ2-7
TGTGCCAGCAGTGACCCTCCGGGACTAGCGGGGTTC
CASSDPPGLAGF
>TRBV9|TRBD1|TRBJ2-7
TGTGCCAGCAGCGGGGAATTACAGGGGTCCTACGAGCAGTACTTC
CASSGELQGSYEQYF
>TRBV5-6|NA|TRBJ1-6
TGTGCCAGCAGCTTGGTGGCTTCACCCCTCCACTTT
CASSLVASPLHF
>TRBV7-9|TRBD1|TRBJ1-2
TGTGCCAGCAGCTCTACCGGGACAGGGGTTGACGGCTACACCTTC
CASSSTGTGVDGYTF
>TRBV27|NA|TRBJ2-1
TGTGCCAGCAGTTTATCGAGGCTGGGATCAGTGGGGCTCTACAATGAGCAGTTCTTC
CASSLSRLGSVGLYNEQFF
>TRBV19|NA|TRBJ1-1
TGTGCCAGTAGTATCGCCCAGGGAGGGACTGAAGCTTTCTTT
CASSIAQGGTEAFF
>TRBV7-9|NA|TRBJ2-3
TGTGCCAGCAGCTTAGAGACTGGGTCCGGCACAGATACGCAGTATTTT
CASSLETGSGTDTQYF
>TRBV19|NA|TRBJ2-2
TGTGCCAGTAGTACCTTACAGGGTACGAACACCGGGGAGCTGTTTTTT
CASSTLQGTNTGELFF
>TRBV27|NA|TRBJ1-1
TGTGCCAGCAGTTTAGTAGGAGGGTCCTTCCGCAAAGCTTTCTTT
CASSLVGGSFRKAFF
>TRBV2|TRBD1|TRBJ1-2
TGTGCCAGCACTCGGGACAGGGATGGCTACACCTTC
CASTRDRDGYTF